This T cell receptor (beta chain) appears in the sequencing data of a study of cytomegalovirus exposure and HLA in healthy donors. The study's findings and limits: A later analysis linked a missense DCLRE1C variant to TCR beta V- and J-gene trimming. There were a few CMV-associated chains whose specificity for CMV antigens was confirmed in vitro.

The CDR3 has 13 amino acids. V lost 5 bases, J lost 0 bases, and 7 bases lay in between. Germline CDR1 SGHAT, CDR2 FQNNGV. PCR was performed using 60 Vbeta and 13 Jbeta primers. The method was immunoSEQ multiplex PCR; TCRdb's version includes in-frame clones alone and lacks a portion of them. The table shows some 160,000 clones, with roughly 77% occurring only once. This clone was seen only a few times. Antigen unknown. The sequence came from a man in his fifties or sixties in good health and CMV-seropositive. Material: PBMCs. J is TRBJ1-1 and V is TRBV11-2; D remains ambiguous. The DNA of the CDR3 is TGTGCCAGCAGCCCACAATTGAACACTGAAGCTTTCTTT. Its translation is CASSPQLNTEAFF.